The rows below give T cell receptor beta chains drawn from one sample of a study of blood T cell repertoires in COVID-19. This table comes from immunoSEQ multiplex PCR, and its TCRdb copy is limited to in-frame clones, with some not included. The table lists approximately 99,000 clones, approximately 83% of them singletons. Sequencing used peripheral blood. These TCRs come from a woman aged 70-85 years with acute or convalescent COVID-19. Both conserved end residues are part of each CDR3. D genes are given only for firm matches. Expanded clones are given a class, and other clones once, few, many or no size at all.

J gene: TRBJ1-2
D gene: TRBD1
clone size: .
V gene: TRBV28
CDR3 protein: CASSLTDRVYTF
CDR3 DNA: TGTGCCAGCAGTTTAACTGACAGGGTCTACACCTTC

J gene: TRBJ1-1
D gene: .
clone size: .
V gene: TRBV6-1
CDR3 protein: CASSEPNGRGAWDTEAFF
CDR3 DNA: TGTGCCAGCAGTGAACCAAATGGGAGGGGCGCTTGGGACACTGAAGCTTTCTTT

J gene: TRBJ2-7
D gene: TRBD2
clone size: .
V gene: TRBV9
CDR3 protein: CASSVGGGPYEQYF
CDR3 DNA: TGTGCCAGCAGCGTAGGGGGGGGACCCTACGAGCAGTACTTC

J gene: TRBJ2-2
D gene: .
clone size: .
V gene: TRBV3-1/TRBV3-2
CDR3 protein: CASTRTNTGELFF
CDR3 DNA: TGTGCCAGCACCCGTACGAACACCGGGGAGCTGTTTTTT

J gene: TRBJ2-2
D gene: .
clone size: .
V gene: TRBV6-5
CDR3 protein: CASTQNTGELFF
CDR3 DNA: TGTGCCAGCACCCAGAACACCGGGGAGCTGTTTTTT

J gene: TRBJ1-1
D gene: .
clone size: .
V gene: TRBV25-1
CDR3 protein: CASSAQMNTEAFF
CDR3 DNA: TGTGCCAGCAGTGCTCAGATGAACACTGAAGCTTTCTTT

J gene: TRBJ1-2
D gene: .
clone size: once
V gene: TRBV5-8
CDR3 protein: CASSLRGYTF
CDR3 DNA: TGTGCCAGCAGCTTGCGGGGCTACACCTTC

J gene: TRBJ2-2
D gene: TRBD2
clone size: .
V gene: TRBV10-3
CDR3 protein: CAISPTSGETGELFF
CDR3 DNA: TGTGCCATCAGTCCGACTAGCGGGGAGACCGGGGAGCTGTTTTTT

J gene: TRBJ2-5
D gene: .
clone size: .
V gene: TRBV19
CDR3 protein: CASSIRGVRLRQETQYF
CDR3 DNA: TGTGCCAGTAGTATCAGGGGAGTGCGGCTGCGGCAAGAGACCCAGTACTTC

J gene: TRBJ1-3
D gene: .
clone size: .
V gene: TRBV18
CDR3 protein: CASSPSVSATGNTIYF
CDR3 DNA: TGTGCCAGCTCACCCTCAGTCAGCGCGACTGGAAACACCATATATTTT

J gene: TRBJ2-3
D gene: .
clone size: .
V gene: TRBV19
CDR3 protein: CASSRSTDTQYF
CDR3 DNA: TGTGCCAGTAGCCGGAGCACAGATACGCAGTATTTT

J gene: TRBJ1-1
D gene: .
clone size: .
V gene: TRBV10-1
CDR3 protein: CATRDTMNTEAFF
CDR3 DNA: TGCGCCACCAGGGACACGATGAACACTGAAGCTTTCTTT

J gene: TRBJ1-4
D gene: .
clone size: .
V gene: TRBV7-9
CDR3 protein: CASSPGLANEKLFF
CDR3 DNA: TGTGCCAGCAGCCCAGGGCTTGCTAATGAAAAACTGTTTTTT

J gene: TRBJ1-2
D gene: .
clone size: once
V gene: TRBV24-1
CDR3 protein: CATSKQGHYGYTF
CDR3 DNA: TGTGCCACCAGCAAGCAGGGTCACTATGGCTACACCTTC